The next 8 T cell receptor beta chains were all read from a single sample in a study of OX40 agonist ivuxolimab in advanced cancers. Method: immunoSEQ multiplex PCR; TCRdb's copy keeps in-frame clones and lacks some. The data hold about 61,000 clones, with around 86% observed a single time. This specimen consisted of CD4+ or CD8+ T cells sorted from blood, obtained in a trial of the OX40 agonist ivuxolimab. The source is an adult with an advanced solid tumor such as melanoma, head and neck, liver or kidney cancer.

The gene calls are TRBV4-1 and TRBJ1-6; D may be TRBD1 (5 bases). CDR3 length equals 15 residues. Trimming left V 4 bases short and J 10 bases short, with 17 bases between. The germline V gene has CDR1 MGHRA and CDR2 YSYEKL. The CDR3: CASSPLFNRDSPLHF. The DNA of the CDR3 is TGCGCCAGCAGCCCCCTTTTTAACCGGGACTCACCCCTCCACTTT.

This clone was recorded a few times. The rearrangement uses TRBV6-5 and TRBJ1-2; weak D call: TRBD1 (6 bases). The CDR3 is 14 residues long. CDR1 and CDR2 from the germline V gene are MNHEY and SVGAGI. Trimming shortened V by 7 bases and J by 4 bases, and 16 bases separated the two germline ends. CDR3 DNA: TGTGCCAGCAAAAAGGACAGCAACCCCTATGGCTACACCTTC. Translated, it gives CASKKDSNPYGYTF.

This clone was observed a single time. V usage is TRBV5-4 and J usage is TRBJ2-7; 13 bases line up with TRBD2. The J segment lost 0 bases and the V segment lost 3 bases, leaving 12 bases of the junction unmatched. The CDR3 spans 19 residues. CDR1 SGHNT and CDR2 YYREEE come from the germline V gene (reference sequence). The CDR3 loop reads CASSSRTSGGVLSSYEQYF. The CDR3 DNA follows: TGTGCCAGCAGCTCAAGGACTAGCGGGGGAGTTCTTAGCTCCTACGAGCAGTACTTC.

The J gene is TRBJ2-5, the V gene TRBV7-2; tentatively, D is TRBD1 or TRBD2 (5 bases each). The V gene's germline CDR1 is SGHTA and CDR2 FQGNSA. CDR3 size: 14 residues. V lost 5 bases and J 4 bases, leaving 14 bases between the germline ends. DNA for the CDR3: TGTGCCAGCAGCCGATCAGGGAGTGGAGAGACCCAGTACTTC. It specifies CASSRSGSGETQYF.

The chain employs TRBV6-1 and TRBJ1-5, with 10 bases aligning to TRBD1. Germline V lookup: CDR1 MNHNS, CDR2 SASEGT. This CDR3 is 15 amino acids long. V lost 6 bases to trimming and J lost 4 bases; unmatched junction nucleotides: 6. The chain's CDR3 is CASSKDRGINQPQHF. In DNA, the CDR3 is TGTGCCAGCAGCAAGGACAGGGGGATTAATCAGCCCCAGCATTTT.

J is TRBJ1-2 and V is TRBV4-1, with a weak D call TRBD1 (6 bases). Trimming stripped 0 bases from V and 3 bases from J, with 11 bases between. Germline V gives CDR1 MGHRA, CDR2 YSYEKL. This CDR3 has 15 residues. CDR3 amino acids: CASSQEPGAYYGYTF. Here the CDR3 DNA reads TGCGCCAGCAGCCAAGAACCGGGGGCGTACTATGGCTACACCTTC.

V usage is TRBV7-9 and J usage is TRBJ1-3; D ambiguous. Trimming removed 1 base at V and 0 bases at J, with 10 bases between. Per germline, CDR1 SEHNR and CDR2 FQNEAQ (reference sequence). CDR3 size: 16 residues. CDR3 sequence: CASSLGQPSSGNTIYF. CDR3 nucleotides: TGTGCCAGCAGCTTAGGTCAGCCCTCCTCTGGAAACACCATATATTTT.

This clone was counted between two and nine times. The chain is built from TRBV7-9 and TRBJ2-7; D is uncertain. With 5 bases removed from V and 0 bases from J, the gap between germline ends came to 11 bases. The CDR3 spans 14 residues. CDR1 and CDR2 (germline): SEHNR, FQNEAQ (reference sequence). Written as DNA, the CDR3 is TGTGCCAGCAGCCCTGGACGGTTCTCCTACGAGCAGTACTTC. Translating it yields CASSPGRFSYEQYF.